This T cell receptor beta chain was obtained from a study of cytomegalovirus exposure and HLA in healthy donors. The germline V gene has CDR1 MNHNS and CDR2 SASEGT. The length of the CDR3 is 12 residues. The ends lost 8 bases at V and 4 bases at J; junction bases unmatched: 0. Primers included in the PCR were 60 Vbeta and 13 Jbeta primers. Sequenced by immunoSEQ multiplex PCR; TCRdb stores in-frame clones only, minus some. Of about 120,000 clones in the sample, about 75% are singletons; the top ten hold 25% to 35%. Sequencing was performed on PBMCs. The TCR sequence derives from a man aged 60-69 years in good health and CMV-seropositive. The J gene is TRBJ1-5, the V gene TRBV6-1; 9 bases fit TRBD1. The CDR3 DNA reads TGTGCCAGCGACAGGGGGAATCAGCCCCAGCATTTT. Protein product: CASDRGNQPQHF.